One and the same sample provided the 32 T cell receptor beta chains below, sequenced in a study of blood T cell repertoires in COVID-19. Produced via immunoSEQ multiplex PCR; TCRdb's table is partial and in-frame only. This table holds roughly 420,000 clones, more than 75% found once. Sequenced input: PBMCs or T cells enriched from blood (not recorded which). Receptors originate from a woman in her twenties or thirties with acute COVID-19.

The rearrangement uses TRBV2 and TRBJ1-6; tentative D call: TRBD1 (6 bases). The CDR3 consists of 14 residues. With 6 bases removed from V and 10 bases from J, the gap between germline ends came to 16 bases. The germline V gene has CDR1 SNHLY and CDR2 FYNNEI. The CDR3 DNA reads TGTGCCAGCAGCCAAGGGGGGGAGGGGTCACCCCTCCACTTT. Protein: CASSQGGEGSPLHF.

The V gene is TRBV27, the J gene TRBJ1-4, with D uncertain. Trimming removed 4 bases from V and 4 bases from J, with 10 bases in between. The CDR3 runs to 14 residues. Germline CDR1 MNHEY, CDR2 SMNVEV (reference sequence). In nucleotides, the CDR3 is TGTGCCAGCAGTTCGCTGAGGATTAATGAAAAACTGTTTTTT. Translation gives CASSSLRINEKLFF.

The rearrangement joins TRBV4-2 to TRBJ2-1; 14 nucleotides align to TRBD2. Germline V gives CDR1 LGHNA, CDR2 YNFKEQ. V dropped 4 bases and J dropped 3; count of bases not matched to a gene: 5. The length of the CDR3 is 17 residues. The CDR3 coding sequence is TGTGCCAGCAGCCCACTGACTAGCGGGGGGGTCTACAATGAGCAGTTCTTC. It yields the protein CASSPLTSGGVYNEQFF.

The DNA of the CDR3 is TGTGCCAGCAGACCAAATACCGGGACACCGAACACCGGGGAGCTGTTTTTT. Translated: CASRPNTGTPNTGELFF. The V and J genes are TRBV25-1 and TRBJ2-2; D possibly corresponds to TRBD1 (6 bases). Trimming stripped 6 bases from V and 0 bases from J, with 17 bases between. CDR3 length equals 17 residues. The germline V gene has CDR1 MGHDK and CDR2 SYGVNS.

J is TRBJ1-2 and V is TRBV27; TRBD1 matches 7 bases. V was pared by 2 bases and J by 0 bases, with 0 bases of the junction left unmatched. Germline V gene data show CDR1 as MNHEY and CDR2 as SMNVEV (reference sequence). There are 14 residues in the CDR3. DNA for the CDR3: TGTGCCAGCAGTTTAACAGGGGCTAACTATGGCTACACCTTC. It encodes CASSLTGANYGYTF.

The J gene is TRBJ1-2, the V gene TRBV6-5; TRBD1 aligns across 8 bases. The length of the CDR3 is 14 residues. V lost 4 bases, J lost 5 bases, and 6 bases stayed unmatched. Germline V gene data show CDR1 as MNHEY and CDR2 as SVGAGI. CDR3 protein: CASSLLQGGYGYTF. CDR3 sequence (DNA): TGTGCCAGCAGTTTGTTACAGGGGGGTTATGGCTACACCTTC.

The rearrangement uses TRBV5-4 and TRBJ1-1, with D maybe TRBD1 (6 bases). Germline lookup yields CDR1 SGHNT and CDR2 YYREEE (reference sequence). The CDR3 loop spans 12 amino acids. With 7 bases removed from V and 7 bases from J, the gap between germline ends came to 14 bases. CDR3 nucleotides: TGTGCCAGCCGCCGGGGGGCGGGTGAAGCTTTCTTT. Protein: CASRRGAGEAFF.

This clone was seen only once. V is TRBV6-5 and J is TRBJ2-5, with TRBD1 as a possible D gene (6 bases). The CDR3 is 14 amino acids. Germline values: CDR1 MNHEY, CDR2 SVGAGI. V was shortened by 2 bases and J by 3 bases, with 10 bases between the two germline ends. This CDR3 is CASSYGRGEETQYF. As DNA, the CDR3 is TGTGCCAGCAGTTACGGCAGGGGTGAAGAGACCCAGTACTTC.

The gene calls are TRBV10-3 and TRBJ2-1, with D hard to call. The CDR3 is made up of 13 amino acids. V lost 10 bases to trimming and J lost 5 bases, with 15 bases between them. Per the germline V gene, CDR1 is ENHRY and CDR2 is SYGVKD. The CDR3 reads CATRGERNNEQFF. CDR3 bases: TGTGCCACTCGCGGCGAACGGAACAATGAGCAGTTCTTC.

The chain employs TRBV3-1 (or the pseudogene TRBV3-2) and TRBJ2-4; TRBD2 is a possible D gene (5 bases). Germline-derived CDR1 and CDR2 are LGHDT and YNNKEL (reference sequence). CDR3 length: 13 amino acids. The V end was cut by 6 bases, the J end by 16 bases, with 22 bases between. The DNA of the CDR3 is TGTGCCAGCAGACCAAGTGTACGGGGAGAGGTTTACTTC. It specifies CASRPSVRGEVYF.

The count of this clone is one. This sequence joins TRBV2 and TRBJ2-2; maybe TRBD1 (6 bases). The CDR3 has 15 residues. The V and J ends lost 4 bases and 2 bases respectively, with 11 bases between them. Germline V gene lookup returns CDR1 SNHLY and CDR2 FYNNEI. CDR3 loop: CASSAGAVNTGELFF. DNA of the CDR3: TGTGCCAGCAGTGCAGGGGCGGTCAACACCGGGGAGCTGTTTTTT.

V is TRBV6-5 and J is TRBJ1-1, with 8 bases fitting TRBD1. The ends lost 5 bases at V and 8 bases at J; junction bases unmatched: 4. The CDR3 covers 12 residues. CDR1 is MNHEY and CDR2 is SVGAGI in the germline V gene. The CDR3 loop reads CASSPRTGEAFF. CDR3 in DNA: TGTGCCAGCAGTCCAAGGACAGGGGAAGCTTTCTTT.

The chain employs TRBV5-1 and TRBJ2-6; D is possibly TRBD1 (6 bases). This CDR3 has 18 amino acids. The germline CDR1 and CDR2 sequences are SGHRS and YFSETQ. V shed 0 bases and J shed 0 bases, with 13 bases lying between them. CDR3 loop: CASSLGGTGPSGANVLTF. Written as DNA, the CDR3 is TGCGCCAGCAGCTTGGGGGGCACAGGGCCCTCTGGGGCCAACGTCCTGACTTTC.

The V call is TRBV12-3 or TRBV12-4, the J call TRBJ2-7; D perhaps matches TRBD1 (5 bases). This CDR3 spans 12 amino acids. The V end was cut by 10 bases, the J end by 2 bases, with 12 bases between. CDR3: CATSQGTYEQYF. CDR3 nucleotides: TGTGCCACATCTCAGGGTACCTACGAGCAGTACTTC.

In this sample, this clone turned up once. The CDR3 here is CASRERFDKAFF. DNA for the CDR3: TGTGCCAGCAGGGAGCGGTTTGACAAAGCTTTCTTT. The chain uses TRBV6-5 and TRBJ1-1; D gene unclear. Germline CDR1 MNHEY, CDR2 SVGAGI. There are 12 residues in the CDR3. The V end was cut by 6 bases, the J end by 9 bases, with 14 bases between.

The chain recombines TRBV5-1 with TRBJ1-3; D is possibly TRBD1 (6 bases). Trimming removed 0 bases at V and 0 bases at J, with 7 bases between. This CDR3 is built from 15 residues. Per germline, CDR1 SGHRS and CDR2 YFSETQ. The CDR3 protein is CASSLEGVSGNTIYF. CDR3 DNA sequence: TGCGCCAGCAGCTTGGAGGGGGTCTCTGGAAACACCATATATTTT.

This chain links TRBV5-1 with TRBJ2-7; 7 bases match TRBD2. Germline-derived CDR1 and CDR2 are SGHRS and YFSETQ. The CDR3 consists of 14 residues. The junction had 7 bases not matched to a gene; V was cut back by 2 bases and J by 5 bases. CDR3 nucleotides: TGCGCCAGCAGCTTAAGCGGGGCCCCTCACGAGCAGTACTTC. Translating gives CASSLSGAPHEQYF.

The CDR3 DNA reads as TGTGCCAGCAGTTTAGTATCGGAGGCAGGAGTAGCAGATACGCAGTATTTT. The encoded protein is CASSLVSEAGVADTQYF. This chain links TRBV27 with TRBJ2-3; D might be TRBD2 (5 bases). The CDR3 is 17 residues long. V lost 2 bases and J lost 4, with 19 bases in between. Per the germline V gene, CDR1 is MNHEY and CDR2 is SMNVEV (reference sequence).

The chain is built from TRBV6-6 and TRBJ2-7, with TRBD2 identical over 9 bases. Germline V CDR1 and CDR2: MNHNY, SVGAGI (reference sequence). The CDR3 has 14 residues. Trimming removed 7 bases from V and 6 bases from J; junction bases left unmatched: 10. This chain's CDR3 is CASKLEGLASEQYF. CDR3 nucleotide sequence: TGTGCCAGCAAACTGGAGGGACTAGCCTCCGAGCAGTACTTC.

The gene calls are TRBV2 and TRBJ2-7; 9 bases fit TRBD2. V shed 6 bases, J shed 4 bases, and the junction held 16 bases outside the gene matches. The CDR3 extends over 17 amino acids. Germline loops: CDR1 SNHLY, CDR2 FYNNEI. The CDR3 is CASRPKGRGGQGYEQYF. Written as DNA, the CDR3 is TGTGCCAGCAGGCCTAAAGGGCGGGGGGGCCAAGGTTACGAGCAGTACTTC. The variable domain in full, completed from reference TRBV2 and TRBJ2-7, reads EPEVTQTPSHQVTQMGQEVILRCVPISNHLYFYWYRQILGQKVEFLVSFYNNEISEKSEIFDDQFSVERPDGSNFTLKIRSTKLEDSAMYFCASRPKGRGGQGYEQYFGPGTRLTVT.

This chain links TRBV9 with TRBJ2-2; 16 nucleotides line up with TRBD2. Trimming removed 4 bases from V and 0 bases from J; junction bases left unmatched: 3. This CDR3 has 18 amino acids. The V gene's germline CDR1 is SGDLS and CDR2 YYNGEE. CDR3 region: CASSSGTSGGANTGELFF. The CDR3 DNA follows: TGTGCCAGCAGCTCCGGGACTAGCGGGGGGGCGAACACCGGGGAGCTGTTTTTT.

The chain couples TRBV11-2 to TRBJ1-6; D may be TRBD1 (6 bases). Per germline, CDR1 SGHAT and CDR2 FQNNGV. The CDR3 sequence is 16 residues long. V lost 1 base and J lost 7, with 14 bases in between. CDR3 in DNA: TGTGCCAGCAGCTTAGCTTTCAGGGGAAGGAATTCACCCCTCCACTTT. Its protein product is CASSLAFRGRNSPLHF.

V usage is TRBV5-1 and J usage is TRBJ1-1; maybe TRBD1 (5 bases). Per germline, CDR1 SGHRS and CDR2 YFSETQ. This CDR3 is built from 18 residues. V lost 3 bases to trimming and J lost 3 bases, with 24 bases between them. CDR3 loop: CASSSPPVGAGKDTEAFF. DNA of the CDR3: TGCGCCAGCAGCTCCCCTCCTGTTGGGGCAGGGAAGGACACTGAAGCTTTCTTT.

This clone was seen once. The chain links TRBV11-2 to TRBJ2-7, with TRBD1 matching over 8 bases. Germline V CDR1 and CDR2: SGHAT, FQNNGV. This CDR3 is built from 13 residues. J gave up 5 bases and V 5 bases, and 5 bases lay outside the gene matches. DNA of the CDR3: TGTGCCAGCAGCACGGACAGGGCAAACGAGCAGTACTTC. Translating gives CASSTDRANEQYF.

Note on this clone: This sample includes further DNA sequences coding for the same CDR3. This chain uses TRBV7-9 with TRBJ1-1; 7 bases line up with TRBD1. Trimming took 4 bases from V and 1 from J; bases not matched to a gene: 6. The CDR3 has 15 residues. Germline V gene sequence: CDR1 SEHNR, CDR2 FQNEAQ (reference sequence). CDR3 sequence: CASSSRQGGNTEAFF. CDR3 nucleotides: TGTGCCAGCAGCTCGCGACAGGGAGGGAACACTGAAGCTTTCTTT.

J is TRBJ1-6 and V is TRBV19; possible D gene TRBD1, 6 bases. This CDR3 region has 15 residues. Trimming took off 4 bases at V and 6 bases at J, with 13 bases between the two ends. Germline lookup yields CDR1 LNHDA and CDR2 SQIVND (reference sequence). As DNA, the CDR3 is TGTGCCAGTAGTAAAAGACAGGCGACTAATTCACCCCTCCACTTT. Amino acid sequence: CASSKRQATNSPLHF.

This clone occurred a few times. This rearrangement joins TRBV5-1 to TRBJ2-7; 8 bases are shared with TRBD1. Trimming cost V 1 base and J 6 bases; bases outside gene matches: 6. The CDR3 is made up of 14 amino acids. Germline V gene sequence: CDR1 SGHRS, CDR2 YFSETQ. The CDR3 here is CASSLWQGASEQYF. Written as DNA, the CDR3 is TGCGCCAGCAGCTTGTGGCAGGGGGCGAGCGAGCAGTACTTC.

The rearrangement uses TRBV12-3 or TRBV12-4 and TRBJ1-1; D remains ambiguous. V was cut by 6 bases and J by 4 bases, with 12 bases left in between. This CDR3 region has 13 residues. This CDR3 reads CASRGGRVTEAFF. Here the CDR3 DNA reads TGTGCCAGCAGGGGAGGGCGAGTCACTGAAGCTTTCTTT.

This chain joins TRBV6-5 and TRBJ2-5; tentative D call: TRBD2 (6 bases). Germline loops: CDR1 MNHEY, CDR2 SVGAGI. V was pared by 6 bases and J by 1 base, with 15 bases between. The CDR3 has 15 residues. CDR3 nucleotides: TGTGCCAGCAGGTCGAGCGGGTCTCGCCAAGAGACCCAGTACTTC. This translates into CASRSSGSRQETQYF.

The rearrangement uses TRBV5-1 and TRBJ1-5; D may be TRBD1 (6 bases). Trimming took 4 bases from V and 1 from J, leaving 12 bases between them. This CDR3 is 15 amino acids long. Germline V gene data show CDR1 as SGHRS and CDR2 as YFSETQ. Here the CDR3 DNA reads TGCGCCAGCAGCGTGGACAGTCCGAGCAATCAGCCCCAGCATTTT. This gives the protein CASSVDSPSNQPQHF. Drawing the rest from reference TRBV5-1 and TRBJ1-5, the complete variable domain is KAGVTQTPRYLIKTRGQQVTLSCSPISGHRSVSWYQQTPGQGLQFLFEYFSETQRNKGNFPGRFSGRQFSNSRSEMNVSTLELGDSALYLCASSVDSPSNQPQHFGDGTRLSIL.

The chain employs TRBV27 and TRBJ1-1; TRBD1 aligns across 11 bases. The CDR3 sequence is 17 residues long. After removal of 4 bases from V and 1 base from J, the junction contained 8 bases not matched to a gene. The germline CDR1 and CDR2 sequences are MNHEY and SMNVEV (reference sequence). The CDR3 region is CASSSWTGGAGNTEAFF. In DNA form, the CDR3 reads TGTGCCAGCAGTTCATGGACAGGGGGCGCTGGGAACACTGAAGCTTTCTTT.

V is TRBV4-1 and J is TRBJ2-1; 8 bases are shared with TRBD1. The CDR3 contains 18 residues. V dropped 6 bases and J dropped 0; count of bases not matched to a gene: 13. Germline lookup yields CDR1 MGHRA and CDR2 YSYEKL. CDR3 residues: CASRPNGQGLSSYNEQFF. DNA of the CDR3: TGCGCCAGCAGACCGAATGGACAGGGATTGAGCTCCTACAATGAGCAGTTCTTC.